Reported below is one T cell receptor (beta chain). The PBMCs studied were ones that came from roughly 11 ml fresh peripheral blood. Template material for amplifying TCR beta CDR3 regions consisted of RNA transcripts. The HTBI set primed first-round TCR CDR3 RT-PCR. TCRdb re-called the multiplex PCR reads with MiXCR, one entry per CDR3 protein. The sample has under 350,000 distinct CDR3 sequences, over 15% seen once; the top ten hold roughly 53%. The sample comes from a study of T cells in Graves' hyperthyroidism and ophthalmopathy. The V gene lost 0 bases and the J gene lost 4 bases, with 8 bases spanning the gap. Germline values: CDR1 SGHRS, CDR2 YFSETQ. The CDR3 has 14 residues.

Input material: blood. V usage is TRBV5-1 and J usage is TRBJ2-1; the D is unclear. The clonotype comes from a woman aged 60-75 years with Graves' ophthalmopathy. CDR3 sequence reads: CASSLEGRYNEQFF. Here the CDR3 DNA reads TGCGCCAGCAGCTTGGAGGGCAGATACAATGAGCAGTTCTTC. Full variable domain (outside the CDR3, taken from reference TRBV5-1 and TRBJ2-1): KAGVTQTPRYLIKTRGQQVTLSCSPISGHRSVSWYQQTPGQGLQFLFEYFSETQRNKGNFPGRFSGRQFSNSRSEMNVSTLELGDSALYLCASSLEGRYNEQFFGPGTRLTVL.